This TCR beta chain is from a study of STAT5B mutations in CD4+ large granular lymphocyte leukemia (dated by TCRdb to the early 2020s). Some background on the complete study: Among the healthy controls, the CDR3 'QG' motif was associated with a particular HLA allele. Flow cytometry performed on FACSCanto II or FACSVerse showed that the purified fractions had more than 95% purity among lymphocytes. The study compared the TCRbeta repertoires of patients with CD4+ T-cell large granular lymphocyte leukemia against those of healthy blood donors.

The germline V gene yields MGHRA for CDR1 and YSYEKL for CDR2. The junction shows trimming of 0 bases on V and 4 bases on J, plus 12 bases between the germline ends. The cysteine opens and the phenylalanine closes a CDR3 of 16 amino acids. CDR3 DNA only is kept here, 48 bases in frame from base 1. TCRbeta rearrangements were sequenced from genomic DNA using the immunoSEQ assay at survey resolution. Under the source paper's analysis protocol: In the TCR sequencing data, the lowest productive clonotype frequency that could be detected was 2.59 x 10-5. Only productive TCRbeta rearrangements, meaning sequences that were complete and in-frame, were kept for the analyses. Clonality for each sample was calculated as Simpson clonality in the immunoSEQ Analyzer version 3.0. Clones were categorized by frequency as very rare, small, medium, large (1-20%) or hyperexpanded (>20%). OLGA 1.2.3 estimated generation probabilities, VDJtools produced V-gene circos plots, VDJdb was queried for specificities, and GLIPH identified CDR3 motifs. The immuneACCESS repertoire file appears here via TCRdb, limited to in-frame rearrangements. These files lack a portion of the clones; in checked studies, under half of the deficit traces to unresolved V genes, and the cause of the others is not known. V, J and clone size are those of that table, while D and trimming were read from the DNA. The sample data list 30,000 to 40,000 clones, and around 75% of these were observed just once. The ten largest clones take up around 0.57% of the sample.

Details on this clone: Its recognized antigen is unknown. One base away there is no much larger clone; base qualities are not given.

Overall results and qualifications from the work: The data were not HLA-matched, and the higher clonality in CD4+ T-LGLL than in CD8+ T-LGLL could be due to the relatively small sample size. Enrichment of TRBV06-family usage was observed among the top patient clones (8/27) relative to healthy controls (2/35). Main leukemic clonotypes were private to each patient, although about 25% appeared at low frequency in other patients' non-leukemic repertoires. Compared with healthy CD4+ repertoires, CD4-sorted patient repertoires appeared more clonal, and this difference remained even after the putative leukemic clones were removed.

The healthy controls were a few dozen blood donors, and the buffy coats of these donors were supplied by the Finnish Red Cross blood service. All TCR-sequenced material derived from peripheral blood: patient blood samples and healthy donor buffy coats. Ficoll-Hypaque gradient centrifugation was used to isolate peripheral blood mononuclear cells. For the healthy controls, CD4+ cells were obtained from buffy coats by magnetic purification. The Gentra Puregene Cell and Tissue kit was used for genomic DNA extraction, and quantification was performed on a Qubit 2.0 fluorometer. Sequencing was performed on CD4+ T cells from blood buffy coats. The receptor chain draws on TRBV4-1 and TRBJ2-2; the D gene is unclear. This receptor was identified in a human donor in good health. The CDR3 loop reads CASSQDPQISTGELFF. Read as DNA, the sequence is TGCGCCAGCAGCCAAGATCCGCAAATAAGCACCGGGGAGCTGTTTTTT.